Reported below is one TCR beta chain. Its antigen is as yet unknown. The sample originates from a study of coeliac disease. Study conclusions and caveats: In active celiac disease, intraepithelial and lamina propria TRB and TRG repertoires were less clonal than controls.

Per germline, CDR1 SGDLS and CDR2 YYNGEE. The ends were cut back, 4 bases at V and 2 bases at J, with 11 bases in the middle. This CDR3 is 14 amino acids long. Repertoires were generated with immunoSEQ multiplex PCR, while TCRdb's copy carries only in-frame clones and drops some. This sample has 3,000 to 4,000 clones, with 66% found just once. V and J are TRBV9 and TRBJ2-3; the D is unclear. The sequence came from a woman aged 55-75 years with active celiac disease. Sequenced input: intraepithelial lymphocytes from the gut. In nucleotides, the CDR3 is TGTGCCAGCAGCCTTCGGGTCACCACAGATACGCAGTATTTT. Protein sequence: CASSLRVTTDTQYF.